In its sample, the clone carrying this T cell receptor (beta chain) was seen many times. Its matching antigen is unknown. Trimming pared 5 bases from V and 1 base from J, leaving 12 bases between. In germline, CDR1 is ENHRY, CDR2 SYGVKD. The CDR3 extends over 14 amino acids. This specimen belongs to a study of early T cells in non-severe SARS-CoV-2 infection. Study details: Chains from this unsorted whole-blood bulk RNA could not be paired. Study-wide results and limits: Private and CD4 specificities were missed by VDJdb matching, which favored anti-spike CD8 responses.

Attached unique molecular identifiers marked individual cDNA molecules. MiXCR was run by TCRdb on the 5' RACE reads, yielding one entry per CDR3 protein. Among tens of thousands of distinct CDR3 sequences listed, about 5% were seen once. The clonotype originates from an adult who was a healthcare worker with PCR-confirmed SARS-CoV-2 infection or an uninfected control (not recorded which). The chain couples TRBV10-3 to TRBJ2-7, with a possible D match to TRBD2 (5 bases). The sample was whole blood, taken at baseline. The CDR3 region has the DNA TGTGCCATCAGTACCCCCGGGAAGTCCTACGAGCAGTACTTC. It yields the protein CAISTPGKSYEQYF.